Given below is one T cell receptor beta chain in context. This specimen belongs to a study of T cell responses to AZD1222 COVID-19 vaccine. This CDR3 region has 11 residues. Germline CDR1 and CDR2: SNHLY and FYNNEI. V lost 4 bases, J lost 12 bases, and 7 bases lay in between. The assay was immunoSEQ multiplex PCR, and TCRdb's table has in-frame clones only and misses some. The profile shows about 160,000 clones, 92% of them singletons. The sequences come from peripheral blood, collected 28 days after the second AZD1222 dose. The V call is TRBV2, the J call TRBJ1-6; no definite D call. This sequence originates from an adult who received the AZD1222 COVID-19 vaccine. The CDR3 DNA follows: TGTGCCAGCAGTGCGAGAATACCCCTCCACTTT. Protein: CASSARIPLHF.